This T cell receptor beta chain was retrieved from a study of regulatory T cells in long-lasting Graves disease. TCR beta libraries were built with iRepertoire HTBI primers and Arm-PCR of CDR3 regions. TCRdb ran MiXCR on the multiplex PCR reads and lists one entry per CDR3 protein. The table records hundreds of thousands of distinct CDR3 sequences, 12% of them present only once. The time point: newly diagnosed GD, antithyroid drugs for less than 3 months. There was RNA extracted from PBMCs, and the TCR library was made from it. This clonotype was detected ten times or more. This CDR3 is built from 13 residues. CDR1 and CDR2 from the germline V gene are MDHEN and SYDVKM. Germline trimming cut 6 bases from V and 4 bases from J; bases unmatched to any gene: 2. In addition, the sample was reused for a study of T cells in Graves' hyperthyroidism and ophthalmopathy.

The sequences come from peripheral blood mononuclear cells (PBMCs), collected at new diagnosis, from a patient treated with antithyroid drugs. The chain carries TRBV28 and TRBJ2-1; TRBD1 matches at 8 bases. The receptor was derived from a woman aged 25-40 years with Graves disease. The CDR3 DNA sequence: TGTGCCAGCAGACGGGACAGGTACAATGAGCAGTTCTTC. Protein product: CASRRDRYNEQFF.